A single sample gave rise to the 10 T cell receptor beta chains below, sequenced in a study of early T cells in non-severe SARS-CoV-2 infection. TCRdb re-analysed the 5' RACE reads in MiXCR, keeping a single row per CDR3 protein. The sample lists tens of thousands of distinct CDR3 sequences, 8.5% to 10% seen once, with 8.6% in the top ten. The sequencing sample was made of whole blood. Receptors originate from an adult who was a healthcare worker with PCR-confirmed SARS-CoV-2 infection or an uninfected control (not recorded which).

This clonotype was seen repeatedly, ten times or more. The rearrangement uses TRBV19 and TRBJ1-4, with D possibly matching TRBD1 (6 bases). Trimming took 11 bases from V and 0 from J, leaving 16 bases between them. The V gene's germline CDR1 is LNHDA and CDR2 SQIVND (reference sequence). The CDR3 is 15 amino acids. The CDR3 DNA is TGTGCCTCCCAGGACAGCCCTGCAACTAATGAAAAACTGTTTTTT. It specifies CASQDSPATNEKLFF.

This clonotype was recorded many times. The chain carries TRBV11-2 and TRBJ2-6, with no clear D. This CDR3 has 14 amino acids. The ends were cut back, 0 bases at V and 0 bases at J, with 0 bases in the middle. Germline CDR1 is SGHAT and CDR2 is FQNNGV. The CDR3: CASSLDSGANVLTF. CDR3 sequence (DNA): TGTGCCAGCAGCTTAGACTCTGGGGCCAACGTCCTGACTTTC.

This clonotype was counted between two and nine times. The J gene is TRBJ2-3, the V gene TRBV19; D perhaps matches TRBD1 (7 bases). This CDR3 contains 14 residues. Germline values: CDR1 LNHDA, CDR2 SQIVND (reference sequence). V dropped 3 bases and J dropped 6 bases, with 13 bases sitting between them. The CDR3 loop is CASSMTGRSDTQYF. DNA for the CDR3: TGTGCCAGTAGTATGACAGGGAGGAGTGATACGCAGTATTTT.

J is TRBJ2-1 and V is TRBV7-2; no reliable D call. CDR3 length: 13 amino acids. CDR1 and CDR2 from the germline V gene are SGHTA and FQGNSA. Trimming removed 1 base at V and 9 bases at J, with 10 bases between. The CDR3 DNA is TGTGCCAGCAGCTTAGGCCTAGTGCGTGAGCAGTTCTTC. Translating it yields CASSLGLVREQFF.

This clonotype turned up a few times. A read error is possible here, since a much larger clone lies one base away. The CDR3: CSVIGTGETQNF. DNA of the CDR3: TGCAGCGTCATCGGAACTGGGGAGACCCAGAACTTC. The rearrangement links TRBV29-1 to TRBJ2-5, with D possibly being TRBD2 (5 bases). Germline V gives CDR1 SQVTM, CDR2 ANQGSEA. This CDR3 has 12 residues.

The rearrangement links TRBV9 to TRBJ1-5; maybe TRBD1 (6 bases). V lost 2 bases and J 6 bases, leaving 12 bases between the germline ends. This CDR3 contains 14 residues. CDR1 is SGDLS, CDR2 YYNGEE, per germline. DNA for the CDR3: TGTGCCAGCAGCGTTACAGGGTTGGGTCAGCCCCAGCATTTT. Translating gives CASSVTGLGQPQHF.

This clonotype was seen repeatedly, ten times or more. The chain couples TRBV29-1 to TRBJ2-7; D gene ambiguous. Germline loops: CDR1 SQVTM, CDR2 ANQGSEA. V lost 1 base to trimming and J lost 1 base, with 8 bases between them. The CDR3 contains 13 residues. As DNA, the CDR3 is TGCAGCGTTGAAGGGGGTTTTTCCTACGAGCAGTACTTC. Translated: CSVEGGFSYEQYF.

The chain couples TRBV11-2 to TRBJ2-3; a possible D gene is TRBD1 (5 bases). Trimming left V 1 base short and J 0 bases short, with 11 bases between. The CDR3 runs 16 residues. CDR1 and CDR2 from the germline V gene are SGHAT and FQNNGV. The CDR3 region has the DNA TGTGCCAGCAGCTTAGGTGGCAGGGCTAGCACAGATACGCAGTATTTT. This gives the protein CASSLGGRASTDTQYF.

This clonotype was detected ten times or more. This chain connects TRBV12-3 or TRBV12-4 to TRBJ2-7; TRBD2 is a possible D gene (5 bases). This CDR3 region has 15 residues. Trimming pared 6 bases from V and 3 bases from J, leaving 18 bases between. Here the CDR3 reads CASRYRLFGNYEQYF. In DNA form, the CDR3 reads TGTGCCAGCAGGTACCGATTATTCGGGAACTACGAGCAGTACTTC.

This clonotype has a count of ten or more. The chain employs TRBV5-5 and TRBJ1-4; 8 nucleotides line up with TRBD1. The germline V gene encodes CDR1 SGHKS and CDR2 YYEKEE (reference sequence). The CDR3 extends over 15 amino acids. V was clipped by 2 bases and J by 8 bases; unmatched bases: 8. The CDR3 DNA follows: TGTGCCAGCAGCTTCACAGGACAGGGTTGGGAAAAACTGTTTTTT. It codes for CASSFTGQGWEKLFF.